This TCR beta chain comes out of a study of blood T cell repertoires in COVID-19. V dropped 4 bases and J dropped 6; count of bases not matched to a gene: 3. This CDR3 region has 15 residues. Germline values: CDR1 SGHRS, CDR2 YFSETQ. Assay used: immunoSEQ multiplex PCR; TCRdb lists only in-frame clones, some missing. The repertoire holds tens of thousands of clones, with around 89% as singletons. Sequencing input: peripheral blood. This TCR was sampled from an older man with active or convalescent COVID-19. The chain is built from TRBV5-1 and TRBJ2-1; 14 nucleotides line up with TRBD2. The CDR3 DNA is TGCGCCAGCAGCACCGGGACTAGCGGGGGCAATGAGCAGTTCTTC. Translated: CASSTGTSGGNEQFF.